This note documents a single T cell receptor beta chain sequence. These data are taken from a study of blood T cell repertoires in COVID-19. Looking at the study overall: The origin of the acute and convalescent COVID-19 samples was the United States, Italy and Spain. Nucleic acid was either cDNA or gDNA, and it came from T cells, B-cell-depleted T cells, or PBMCs.

Original processing methods: Cell counts per sample came from amplifying reference gene primers. Generated by immunoSEQ multiplex PCR, the TCRdb table keeps only in-frame clones and is missing some. V, J and clone size derive from that table, while D and trimming were established from the DNA sequence. The repertoire holds roughly 200,000 clones, with about 90% as singletons. The length of the CDR3 is 15 residues. Germline V gene sequence: CDR1 SGHTA, CDR2 FQGTGA. V dropped 5 bases and J dropped 1 base, with 11 bases sitting between them. Material for sequencing was peripheral blood. The genes are TRBV7-3 and TRBJ2-2, with D perhaps matching TRBD1 (5 bases). This clonotype was obtained from a woman between 18 and 30 years old who had recovered from COVID-19. The CDR3 is CASSAAGQNTGELFF. The CDR3 DNA sequence: TGTGCCAGCAGCGCGGCCGGACAGAACACCGGGGAGCTGTTTTTT.